This T cell receptor (beta chain) was recorded in a study of cytomegalovirus exposure and HLA in healthy donors. Primers for the PCR totalled 60 Vbeta and 13 Jbeta. TCRdb's table, derived via immunoSEQ multiplex PCR, lists solely in-frame clones and lacks some. This table has some 180,000 clones, roughly 79% appearing once. Study-wide findings and caveats: In a later analysis, common viral pathogens appeared linked to several of the most significant clusters. A few of the chains that were CMV-associated were confirmed in vitro to be specific for CMV antigens.

Germline CDR1 MNHEY, CDR2 SVGAGI. This CDR3 is 15 amino acids long. V dropped 0 bases and J dropped 3 bases, with 11 bases sitting between them. A word on this clone: Its target is unknown.

This sequence was found in a male donor in good health and CMV-seronegative. The genes are TRBV6-5 and TRBJ1-2, with no clear D. Sequenced sample: PBMCs. CDR3: CASSYSRNGDYGYTF. CDR3 bases: TGTGCCAGCAGTTACTCTAGGAACGGAGACTATGGCTACACCTTC.